The rows below give T cell receptor beta chains drawn from one sample of a study of blood T cell repertoires in COVID-19. Repertoires were generated with immunoSEQ multiplex PCR, while TCRdb's copy carries only in-frame clones and drops some. The sample lists about 280,000 clones; 89% were seen once. What was sequenced was peripheral blood. These TCRs come from a woman in her forties who had recovered from COVID-19. The CDR3 runs from the conserved cysteine through the conserved F or W. The order of the fields is D gene, clone size, V gene, J gene, CDR3 protein, CDR3 DNA. The D gene is left open where the match is weak. Expanded clones get a size class; other rows say once, few or many, or leave the size out.

.,.,TRBV11-3,TRBJ2-7,CASSSGLRGEQYF,TGTGCCAGCAGCTCGGGACTCCGGGGCGAGCAGTACTTC
TRBD2,.,TRBV10-3,TRBJ2-5,CAISEFAGVGPETQYF,TGTGCCATCAGTGAGTTTGCGGGAGTAGGTCCGGAGACCCAGTACTTC
.,.,TRBV7-9,TRBJ1-4,CASSLAHQGGEKLFF,TGTGCCAGCAGCTTAGCGCACCAGGGCGGTGAAAAACTGTTTTTT
TRBD2,.,TRBV7-7,TRBJ2-1,CASGRDYGHEQFF,TGTGCTAGCGGTCGGGACTACGGCCATGAGCAGTTCTTC
.,.,TRBV5-1,TRBJ2-2,CASSPPRTTGELFF,TGCGCCAGCAGCCCGCCTAGAACCACCGGGGAGCTGTTTTTT
TRBD1,.,TRBV10-3,TRBJ2-3,CAIRENRDSSTDTQYF,TGTGCCATCAGAGAGAACCGGGACAGTAGCACAGATACGCAGTATTTT
.,.,TRBV30,TRBJ1-3,CAWNAGPGNTIYF,TGTGCCTGGAACGCAGGGCCTGGAAACACCATATATTTT
.,.,TRBV23-1,TRBJ1-2,CASSQSRTGGVDPNGYTF,TGCGCCAGCAGTCAATCGCGTACAGGAGGGGTCGATCCTAATGGCTACACCTTC
.,few,TRBV10-2,TRBJ2-1,CASSDGSGTYNEQFF,TGCGCCAGCAGTGACGGTTCAGGGACCTACAATGAGCAGTTCTTC
TRBD1,few,TRBV2,TRBJ1-2,CASRLLLTGTGGYTF,TGTGCCAGCAGATTACTTTTGACAGGGACAGGTGGCTACACCTTC
.,.,TRBV27,TRBJ2-1,CASSFGGANEQFF,TGTGCCAGCAGTTTTGGTGGGGCTAATGAGCAGTTCTTC
.,.,TRBV9,TRBJ1-1,CASSADSGLRF,TGTGCCAGCAGCGCTGACTCGGGACTCCGCTTT
.,.,TRBV12-2,TRBJ1-1,CASRRMGQENTEAFF,TGTGCAAGTCGCCGAATGGGACAGGAGAACACTGAAGCTTTCTTT
TRBD2,once,TRBV15,TRBJ2-7,CATSRDIAGAEQYF,TGTGCCACCAGCAGAGATATAGCGGGAGCCGAGCAGTACTTC
.,once,TRBV3-1/TRBV3-2,TRBJ2-7,CASSPDGGNLGEQYF,TGTGCCAGCAGCCCCGACGGCGGGAATTTGGGCGAGCAGTACTTC
.,.,TRBV5-1,TRBJ2-5,CASSDSQETQYF,TGCGCCAGCAGCGACAGCCAAGAGACCCAGTACTTC
.,.,TRBV28,TRBJ2-3,CASSTVTGDTQYF,TGTGCCAGCAGTACGGTCACGGGGGATACGCAGTATTTT
TRBD1,.,TRBV10-1,TRBJ2-3,CASSDPYATGKDTQYF,TGCGCCAGCAGTGATCCCTACGCGACAGGGAAAGATACGCAGTATTTT
.,.,TRBV7-9,TRBJ2-2,CASSLSALDTGELFF,TGTGCCAGCAGCTTAAGTGCGTTGGACACCGGGGAGCTGTTTTTT
.,.,TRBV2,TRBJ2-5,CASSPQETQYF,TGTGCCAGCAGCCCACAGGAGACCCAGTACTTC
TRBD2,.,TRBV19,TRBJ2-5,CASSTVGREGPQETQYF,TGTGCCAGTAGCACCGTTGGGCGGGAGGGTCCTCAAGAGACCCAGTACTTC
TRBD2,.,TRBV9,TRBJ2-7,CASSGRGGPDEQYF,TGTGCCAGCAGCGGTCGGGGGGGCCCGGACGAGCAGTACTTC
TRBD2,once,TRBV6-1,TRBJ2-7,CASSDRGGSYEQYF,TGTGCCAGCAGTGATCGAGGCGGGAGCTACGAGCAGTACTTC
.,.,TRBV7-9,TRBJ1-1,CASSGGIQGGAFF,TGTGCCAGCAGCGGAGGAATACAGGGAGGGGCTTTCTTT
.,.,TRBV27,TRBJ1-5,CASSGGPLGGNQPQHF,TGTGCCAGCAGCGGGGGGCCCCTGGGGGGCAATCAGCCCCAGCATTTT
TRBD2,.,TRBV2,TRBJ2-2,CANSKSASGSTGELFF,TGTGCCAACTCAAAATCGGCTAGCGGGTCCACCGGGGAGCTGTTTTTT
.,.,TRBV7-9,TRBJ2-5,CASSRSGQETQYF,TGTGCCAGCAGCCGGTCAGGCCAAGAGACCCAGTACTTC
.,.,TRBV3-1/TRBV3-2,TRBJ1-6,CASSQMSGHNSPLHF,TGTGCCAGCAGCCAAATGTCAGGGCATAATTCACCCCTCCACTTT
TRBD2,.,TRBV3-1/TRBV3-2,TRBJ2-3,CASSLGTSGSPLSTDTQYF,TGTGCCAGCAGCCTTGGGACTAGCGGGAGCCCCCTTAGCACAGATACGCAGTATTTT
.,.,TRBV5-4,TRBJ2-5,CASQTGGSPETQYF,TGTGCCAGCCAAACGGGTGGCAGTCCGGAGACCCAGTACTTC
TRBD2,.,TRBV6-1,TRBJ2-7,CASLSSGRSTYEQYF,TGTGCCAGCCTTTCTAGCGGGAGGTCTACCTACGAGCAGTACTTC
.,.,TRBV6-5,TRBJ2-7,CASTQMTVPYF,TGTGCCAGCACCCAAATGACAGTTCCGTACTTC
.,.,TRBV6-1,TRBJ1-3,CASSEGAGGNTIYF,TGTGCCAGCAGTGAAGGGGCAGGGGGAAACACCATATATTTT
.,.,TRBV28,TRBJ2-7,CASSARIASGYEQYF,TGTGCCAGCAGTGCAAGGATCGCCTCGGGGTACGAGCAGTACTTC
.,.,TRBV4-1,TRBJ2-1,CASAYPQGGGNEQFF,TGCGCCAGCGCTTACCCTCAAGGGGGAGGGAATGAGCAGTTCTTC
.,.,TRBV10-1,TRBJ2-1,CASSEGSAESGNEQFF,TGCGCCAGCAGTGAAGGTAGTGCGGAGTCCGGCAATGAGCAGTTCTTC
TRBD1,.,TRBV19,TRBJ2-7,CASSRTGESDEQYF,TGTGCCAGTAGCAGGACAGGGGAATCCGACGAGCAGTACTTC
.,.,TRBV10-3,TRBJ2-5,CAISDNRAETQYF,TGTGCCATCAGTGATAACAGGGCAGAGACCCAGTACTTC
TRBD2,few,TRBV2,TRBJ2-7,CASRGLAGGRSEQYF,TGTGCCAGCAGGGGACTAGCGGGAGGACGCAGCGAGCAGTACTTC
TRBD2,.,TRBV4-2,TRBJ2-7,CASSEQREAYEQYF,TGTGCCAGCAGCGAGCAGCGGGAGGCCTACGAGCAGTACTTC
.,.,TRBV2,TRBJ1-1,CASRLGMNTEAFF,TGTGCCAGCAGACTGGGCATGAACACTGAAGCTTTCTTT
.,.,TRBV11-3,TRBJ1-1,CASSLVSRGTEAFF,TGTGCCAGCAGCTTAGTCAGCCGCGGGACTGAAGCTTTCTTT
.,.,TRBV9,TRBJ2-1,CASSADSYNEQFF,TGTGCCAGCAGCGCCGACAGCTACAATGAGCAGTTCTTC
.,.,TRBV27,TRBJ2-7,CASQVRGEEYYEQYF,TGTGCCAGCCAAGTACGTGGGGAGGAATATTACGAGCAGTACTTC
.,.,TRBV28,TRBJ1-1,CASSSTVGSGEGYTEAFF,TGTGCCAGCAGTTCTACAGTTGGGTCAGGGGAGGGATACACTGAAGCTTTCTTT
.,.,TRBV5-6,TRBJ1-3,CASSLGPGYGNTIYF,TGTGCCAGCAGCTTGGGGCCAGGGTATGGAAACACCATATATTTT
TRBD1,.,TRBV4-1,TRBJ2-2,CASSHSKTGTGIIRSTGELFF,TGCGCCAGCAGCCACAGCAAGACCGGGACAGGGATAATCCGTAGCACCGGGGAGCTGTTTTTT
.,.,TRBV6-6,TRBJ1-1,CASSLVGDTEAFF,TGTGCCAGCAGTTTGGTCGGGGACACTGAAGCTTTCTTT
TRBD2,.,TRBV4-2,TRBJ2-1,CASSQESGTSPREQFF,TGTGCCAGCAGCCAAGAGTCGGGGACTAGCCCTCGTGAGCAGTTCTTC
TRBD1,.,TRBV5-1,TRBJ2-7,CASSRQGRVDEQYF,TGCGCCAGCAGCAGACAGGGCCGGGTGGACGAGCAGTACTTC
.,once,TRBV20-1,TRBJ2-1,CSASQAGRMVGIDEQFF,TGCAGTGCTAGTCAGGCGGGACGCATGGTGGGAATCGATGAGCAGTTCTTC